The entry that follows covers one T cell receptor (beta chain) sequence. The naive CD8 fraction comprised CD45RO-negative cells positively selected for CCR7 and excluded terminally differentiated effector memory CD45RA+ cells. This sample is drawn from a study of shared clonotypes between healthy human individuals. Method: immunoSEQ multiplex PCR; TCRdb's copy keeps in-frame clones and lacks some. Of 1.5 million to 2.5 million clones in the sample, just under 95% were seen once. CDR1 and CDR2 from the germline V gene are MNHNY and SVGAGI (reference sequence). The CDR3 is made up of 16 amino acids. The germline V and J ends were trimmed by 5 bases and 3 bases, with 18 bases remaining between them.

This clonotype was obtained from a young man in good health. The sample taken for sequencing was naive CD8+ T cells sorted from blood. The chain combines TRBV6-6 with TRBJ2-3; the D gene is possibly TRBD1 (5 bases). CDR3 nucleotides: TGTGCCAGCAGTCCAATTGAAGGGGTAGCAACAGATACGCAGTATTTT. Its translation: CASSPIEGVATDTQYF.